These 15 T cell receptor beta chains originate from one sample sequenced in a study of shared clonotypes between healthy human individuals. As defined, naive CD8 cells were CD45RO-negative and positively selected for CCR7, with terminally differentiated effector memory CD45RA+ cells excluded. Measured with immunoSEQ multiplex PCR; TCRdb has only the in-frame clones, and not every one. The sample gives about 550,000 clones, around 95% of which show up once; around 0.11% is in the top ten. Specimen: naive CD8+ T cells sorted from blood. The receptor source for this set is a woman younger than 45 in good health.

The chain is built from TRBV9 and TRBJ1-5; D is unresolved. V was clipped by 7 bases and J by 5 bases, with 7 bases between them. The CDR3 length is 11 residues. The germline CDR1 and CDR2 sequences are SGDLS and YYNGEE. The CDR3 DNA reads as TGTGCCAGCGGTGAACATCAGCCCCAGCATTTT. Amino acid sequence: CASGEHQPQHF.

The chain links TRBV27 to TRBJ2-7; TRBD1 matches at 12 bases. This CDR3 region has 14 residues. V trimming: 6 bases; J trimming: 6 bases; junction bases outside the gene matches: 6. Germline-derived CDR1 and CDR2 are MNHEY and SMNVEV (reference sequence). The CDR3 is CASRIGTGGSEQYF. The CDR3 coding sequence is TGTGCCAGCAGAATAGGGACAGGGGGCTCCGAGCAGTACTTC.

The chain employs TRBV6-4 and TRBJ2-1, with unresolved D. The germline gives CDR1 MRHNA, CDR2 SNTAGT. V was clipped by 2 bases and J by 0 bases, with 5 bases between them. CDR3 size: 14 residues. The CDR3 spells CASSDSSSYNEQFF. DNA of the CDR3: TGTGCCAGCAGTGACAGCAGCTCCTACAATGAGCAGTTCTTC.

The V and J genes are TRBV13 and TRBJ1-1, with 8 positions matching TRBD1. Germline values: CDR1 PRHDT, CDR2 FYEKMQ (reference sequence). V lost 5 bases and J lost 0; bases outside the gene matches: 2. The CDR3 runs 14 residues. CDR3 nucleotides: TGTGCCAGCAGCCAGGGGGCCATGAACACTGAAGCTTTCTTT. Translated: CASSQGAMNTEAFF. Complete variable domain (other parts from reference TRBV13 and TRBJ1-1): AAGVIQSPRHLIKEKRETATLKCYPIPRHDTVYWYQQGPGQDPQFLISFYEKMQSDKGSIPDRFSAQQFSDYHSELNMSSLELGDSALYFCASSQGAMNTEAFFGQGTRLTVV.

The J gene is TRBJ1-6, the V gene TRBV4-2; D ambiguous. The CDR3 loop spans 13 amino acids. From germline, CDR1 is LGHNA and CDR2 YNFKEQ. The V and J ends lost 0 bases and 10 bases respectively, with 7 bases between them. The CDR3 DNA sequence: TGTGCCAGCAGCCAAGATCTAGGGTCACCCCTCCACTTT. Protein sequence: CASSQDLGSPLHF.

This sequence joins TRBV21-1 and TRBJ2-7. TRBV21-1 is tagged as a pseudogene. The CDR3 covers 11 residues. Here the CDR3 reads CASSIRNGQYF. The CDR3 nucleotides are TGTGCCAGCAGCATAAGGAACGGGCAGTACTTC.

This sequence joins TRBV10-3 and TRBJ2-1, with 13 positions matching TRBD2. Germline loops: CDR1 ENHRY, CDR2 SYGVKD. V trimming: 7 bases; J trimming: 7 bases; junction bases outside the gene matches: 13. This CDR3 is 17 amino acids long. CDR3 sequence (DNA): TGTGCCATCACACCGGGACTAGCGGGATCATTCGGGAATGAGCAGTTCTTC. Translation gives CAITPGLAGSFGNEQFF.

The J gene is TRBJ2-7, the V gene TRBV21-1; the D call of TRBD2 is as the table states it, not checked on the DNA. TRBV21-1 represents a pseudogene. The CDR3 covers 17 residues. CDR3 protein: CASSKELSRQPIYEQYF. DNA of the CDR3: TGTGCCAGCAGCAAAGAGCTTTCGAGGCAACCCATTTACGAGCAGTACTTC.

The chain employs TRBV28 and TRBJ1-5; D is undetermined. Trimming stripped 2 bases from V and 5 bases from J, with 7 bases between. CDR1 MDHEN and CDR2 SYDVKM come from the germline V gene. The CDR3 is made up of 13 amino acids. CDR3 DNA: TGTGCCAGCAGTTTAACACCACATCAGCCCCAGCATTTT. Encoded protein: CASSLTPHQPQHF.

J is TRBJ1-6 and V is TRBV4-1, with 7 bases fitting TRBD1. V was clipped by 3 bases and J by 9 bases; unmatched bases: 14. This CDR3 spans 17 amino acids. CDR1 is MGHRA and CDR2 is YSYEKL in the germline V gene. CDR3: CASSHIGRGQRLSPLHF. In nucleotides, the CDR3 is TGCGCCAGCAGCCACATAGGTAGGGGACAGCGTCTTTCACCCCTCCACTTT.

The J gene is TRBJ2-1, the V gene TRBV28; 7 bases line up with TRBD2. V lost 6 bases, J lost 0 bases, and 8 bases stayed unmatched. Germline V gene sequence: CDR1 MDHEN, CDR2 SYDVKM. The CDR3 runs 16 residues. CDR3 nucleotides: TGTGCCAGCAGGTTTGGTGGCGGGAGCTCCTACAATGAGCAGTTCTTC. Translated, it gives CASRFGGGSSYNEQFF.

The chain uses TRBV19 and TRBJ2-7; TRBD2 aligns across 13 bases. Trimming at V came to 4 bases and at J to 3 bases, leaving 6 bases not matched to a gene. CDR1 and CDR2 from the germline V gene are LNHDA and SQIVND (reference sequence). The length of the CDR3 is 16 residues. The CDR3, as DNA: TGTGCCAGTAGTACGGGGACTAGCGGGGAATACTACGAGCAGTACTTC. The encoded protein is CASSTGTSGEYYEQYF.

This chain links TRBV18 with TRBJ2-3; TRBD1 or TRBD2 may be the D gene (5 bases each). The CDR3 runs 14 residues. V was cut by 2 bases and J by 2 bases, with 8 bases left in between. Per the germline V gene, CDR1 is KGHSH and CDR2 is LQKENI. DNA of the CDR3: TGTGCCAGCTCACCAGCCGGGGCCACAGATACGCAGTATTTT. It is translated as CASSPAGATDTQYF.

This sequence joins TRBV6-5 and TRBJ2-3, with D possibly matching TRBD2 (6 bases). The V gene lost 2 bases and the J gene lost 4 bases, with 10 bases spanning the gap. The CDR3 is 14 amino acids. Per the germline V gene, CDR1 is MNHEY and CDR2 is SVGAGI. CDR3: CASSYASGADTQYF. For the CDR3, the DNA is TGTGCCAGCAGTTACGCGTCGGGAGCAGATACGCAGTATTTT.

A few counts support this clone. This chain's CDR3 is CASITSGGETQYF. CDR3 DNA sequence: TGTGCCAGCATTACTAGCGGGGGAGAGACCCAGTACTTC. The genes are TRBV2 and TRBJ2-5; 11 bases line up with TRBD2. V lost 7 bases, J lost 4 bases, and 2 bases stayed unmatched. CDR3 length equals 13 residues. Germline lookup yields CDR1 SNHLY and CDR2 FYNNEI.